Presented here are 32 T cell receptor beta chains from one specimen sequenced in a study of identical twins. TCRdb reprocessed the 5' RACE reads with MiXCR, giving one entry per CDR3 protein. The sample holds hundreds of thousands of distinct CDR3 sequences; 9% to 15% are singletons and the top ten take under 2%. This sample was also put to use in a study of yellow fever vaccine responses in identical twins.

The sequencing sample was made of PBMCs. The receptor source for this set is a woman aged 18-29 years in good health.

A note on this clonotype: Its ends do not fully match the called genes, so a read error is possible. The chain links TRBV13 to TRBJ1-2, with unresolved D. The CDR3 contains 14 residues. Germline-derived CDR1 and CDR2 are PRHDT and FYEKMQ (reference sequence). The CDR3 here is CASSLGSEARNFIF. In DNA, the CDR3 is TGTGCCAGCAGCTTAGGGTCTGAGGCGCGAAACTTTATCTTC.

The J gene is TRBJ2-4, the V gene TRBV5-1, with D perhaps matching TRBD1 (6 bases). The CDR3 has 15 amino acids. V was shortened by 4 bases and J by 8 bases, with 19 bases between the two germline ends. Looked up from germline, CDR1 is SGHRS and CDR2 is YFSETQ. The CDR3 coding sequence is TGCGCCAGCAGCCCGGGACAAATCCAGCGAGACATTCAGTACTTC. Translation: CASSPGQIQRDIQYF. Using reference TRBV5-1 and TRBJ2-4 for the parts outside the CDR3, the full variable domain is KAGVTQTPRYLIKTRGQQVTLSCSPISGHRSVSWYQQTPGQGLQFLFEYFSETQRNKGNFPGRFSGRQFSNSRSEMNVSTLELGDSALYLCASSPGQIQRDIQYFGAGTRLSVL.

The sample holds a few counts of this clonotype. The gene calls are TRBV12-3 or TRBV12-4 and TRBJ2-1; TRBD2 matches at 11 bases. The CDR3 extends over 16 amino acids. V trimming: 6 bases; J trimming: 8 bases; junction bases outside the gene matches: 12. CDR3 loop: CASSPGLAVKTHEQFF. The CDR3 DNA sequence: TGTGCCAGCAGCCCGGGACTAGCGGTCAAGACCCATGAGCAGTTCTTC.

J is TRBJ1-6 and V is TRBV5-1; D gene ambiguous. The length of the CDR3 is 14 residues. V lost 6 bases to trimming and J lost 8 bases, with 15 bases between them. Looked up from germline, CDR1 is SGHRS and CDR2 is YFSETQ. As DNA, the CDR3 is TGCGCCAGCACCCGTGAGGGTTTTGATTCACCCCTCCACTTT. It yields the protein CASTREGFDSPLHF.

This clonotype was detected once. V is TRBV6-1 and J is TRBJ2-3; 13 bases are shared with TRBD2. The CDR3 is 14 amino acids. Germline CDR1 reads MNHNS; CDR2 reads SASEGT. The junction had 10 bases not matched to a gene; V was cut back by 8 bases and J by 11 bases. The CDR3 here is CASSTSGGSHKQYF. The DNA for the CDR3 is TGTGCCAGCTCGACTAGCGGGGGGAGTCATAAGCAGTATTTT.

In this sample, this clonotype turned up a few times. V usage is TRBV12-3 or TRBV12-4 and J usage is TRBJ2-5; no reliable D call. Trimming removed 2 bases at V and 2 bases at J, with 9 bases between. The CDR3 contains 14 residues. The CDR3 DNA reads as TGTGCCAGCAGTTTACGGGCGCCACAAGAGACCCAGTACTTC. It yields the protein CASSLRAPQETQYF.

This clonotype came up many times. This chain uses TRBV11-1 with TRBJ2-2; the D is unclear. The V gene lost 4 bases and the J gene lost 5 bases, with 11 bases spanning the gap. Germline V gene lookup returns CDR1 SGHAT and CDR2 FQDESV (reference sequence). This CDR3 has 14 residues. CDR3 DNA sequence: TGTGCCAGCAGCTCCCCAGACCCGACCGGGGAGCTGTTTTTT. Amino acid sequence: CASSSPDPTGELFF.

The chain is built from TRBV9 and TRBJ2-2; TRBD1 or TRBD2 may be the D gene (5 bases each). V was pared by 2 bases and J by 4 bases, with 12 bases between. This CDR3 comprises 15 residues. Germline V lookup: CDR1 SGDLS, CDR2 YYNGEE. CDR3 nucleotide sequence: TGTGCCAGCAGCGTTACCAAGGGGAGCACCGGGGAGCTGTTTTTT. This gives the protein CASSVTKGSTGELFF.

The chain combines TRBV7-8 with TRBJ1-5; no definite D call. The CDR3 loop spans 12 amino acids. Germline CDR1 SGHVS, CDR2 FQNEAQ. Trimming left V 0 bases short and J 7 bases short, with 4 bases between. The CDR3 DNA follows: TGTGCCAGCAGCTTAGCGCGCCAGCCCCAGCATTTT. Its protein product is CASSLARQPQHF.

The chain combines TRBV7-9 with TRBJ2-5; D is ambiguous. Trimming took 1 base from V and 5 from J, leaving 8 bases between them. The CDR3 spans 13 residues. Germline CDR1 reads SEHNR; CDR2 reads FQNEAQ (reference sequence). The CDR3 spells CASSLGARETQYF. DNA of the CDR3: TGTGCCAGCAGCTTAGGGGCCAGGGAGACCCAGTACTTC.

This clonotype has a handful of counts. The chain recombines TRBV15 with TRBJ1-6; the D gene is possibly TRBD1 (5 bases). The CDR3 has 14 amino acids. V shed 5 bases and J shed 6 bases, with 11 bases lying between them. Germline-derived CDR1 and CDR2 are LNHNV and YYDKDF (reference sequence). The CDR3 region is CATSPGLINSPLHF. For the CDR3, the DNA is TGTGCCACCAGCCCGGGACTCATTAATTCACCCCTCCACTTT.

This clonotype occurred many times. The chain joins TRBV11-1 to TRBJ2-2; 10 bases fit TRBD2. The junction had 9 bases not matched to a gene; V was cut back by 1 base and J by 4 bases. Germline values: CDR1 SGHAT, CDR2 FQDESV (reference sequence). CDR3 length: 18 residues. The CDR3 DNA reads TGTGCCAGCAGCTTAGAGGCGTCTAGCGGGAGAGTCACCGGGGAGCTGTTTTTT. Its protein is CASSLEASSGRVTGELFF.

At least ten counts were recorded for this clonotype. For the CDR3, the DNA is TGTGCCACCAGTCACCCCTTGGGGACGCGGGGTGAAAAACTGTTTTTT. Translated: CATSHPLGTRGEKLFF. The chain employs TRBV15 and TRBJ1-4; D may be TRBD1 (5 bases). Trimming left V 6 bases short and J 7 bases short, with 21 bases between. The CDR3 has 16 amino acids. Per the germline V gene, CDR1 is LNHNV and CDR2 is YYDKDF (reference sequence).

The rearrangement links TRBV5-1 to TRBJ2-5; D ambiguous. CDR1 and CDR2 from the germline V gene are SGHRS and YFSETQ. The V end was cut by 0 bases, the J end by 5 bases, with 17 bases between. CDR3 length equals 16 residues. The CDR3: CASSLEHALEFETQYF. CDR3 DNA sequence: TGCGCCAGCAGCTTGGAGCATGCCCTTGAATTCGAGACCCAGTACTTC.

This clonotype occurred many times. The CDR3 reads CASRLLAGGGNEQFF. The CDR3 coding sequence is TGTGCCAGCAGGCTACTAGCGGGAGGTGGAAATGAGCAGTTCTTC. This sequence joins TRBV12-3 or TRBV12-4 and TRBJ2-1, with 12 bases aligning to TRBD2. After removal of 6 bases from V and 7 bases from J, the junction contained 7 bases not matched to a gene. The CDR3 is 15 amino acids.

This clonotype has a handful of counts. The chain has TRBV7-9 and TRBJ2-7; 11 nucleotides line up with TRBD1. The CDR3 runs 16 residues. CDR1 and CDR2 (germline): SEHNR, FQNEAQ (reference sequence). V lost 5 bases to trimming and J lost 4 bases; unmatched junction nucleotides: 10. Written as DNA, the CDR3 is TGTGCCAGCAGCCACTTCGGGACAGGGGGATTATACGAGCAGTACTTC. The encoded protein is CASSHFGTGGLYEQYF.

This clonotype showed up just a few times. This chain links TRBV2 with TRBJ2-2; D is perhaps TRBD1 (6 bases). This CDR3 comprises 16 residues. V was trimmed by 8 bases and J by 1 base, leaving 17 bases between them. Germline CDR1 reads SNHLY; CDR2 reads FYNNEI. This chain's CDR3 is CASRAEQGWNTGELFF. In DNA, the CDR3 is TGTGCCAGCCGCGCGGAACAGGGATGGAACACCGGGGAGCTGTTTTTT. The whole variable domain, filled in from reference TRBV2 and TRBJ2-2, reads EPEVTQTPSHQVTQMGQEVILRCVPISNHLYFYWYRQILGQKVEFLVSFYNNEISEKSEIFDDQFSVERPDGSNFTLKIRSTKLEDSAMYFCASRAEQGWNTGELFFGEGSRLTVL.

This chain links TRBV7-6 with TRBJ1-1; 8 nucleotides align to TRBD1. Germline V lookup: CDR1 SGHVS, CDR2 FNYEAQ. This CDR3 comprises 15 residues. Trimming at V came to 4 bases and at J to 5 bases, leaving 9 bases not matched to a gene. In nucleotides, the CDR3 is TGTGCCAGCAGCTCAGGGTTCAGGGGGCGGACTGAAGCTTTCTTT. It yields the protein CASSSGFRGRTEAFF.

This clonotype was found a few times. The chain carries TRBV28 and TRBJ2-7, with a possible D match to TRBD2 (6 bases). CDR3 size: 11 residues. CDR1 and CDR2 (germline): MDHEN, SYDVKM. Trimming removed 7 bases at V and 4 bases at J, with 8 bases between. The CDR3 is CASTGRYEQYV. The CDR3 region has the DNA TGTGCCAGCACGGGGAGGTACGAGCAGTACGTC.

The rearrangement joins TRBV7-9 to TRBJ2-1, with 7 nucleotides matching TRBD2. Germline values: CDR1 SEHNR, CDR2 FQNEAQ (reference sequence). CDR3 size: 16 residues. V was pared by 1 base and J by 7 bases, with 10 bases of the junction left unmatched. CDR3 region: CASSLGGGIPFNEQFF. For the CDR3, the DNA is TGTGCCAGCAGCTTAGGGGGGGGGATCCCTTTTAATGAGCAGTTCTTC.

This clonotype has just a few counts. The CDR3 DNA reads as TGTGCCACCAGTGAACCCCGGGGACAGGTGAACACTGAAGCTTTCTTT. Its protein is CATSEPRGQVNTEAFF. The chain uses TRBV24-1 and TRBJ1-1, with 8 bases aligning to TRBD1. V shed 4 bases and J 0 bases; nucleotides not matched to a gene: 6. Looked up from germline, CDR1 is KGHDR and CDR2 is SFDVKD. CDR3 length: 16 residues.

The chain employs TRBV6-1 and TRBJ2-1; unclear D gene. The germline V gene has CDR1 MNHNS and CDR2 SASEGT. V lost 6 bases to trimming and J lost 6 bases, with 15 bases between them. This CDR3 comprises 14 residues. CDR3 in DNA: TGTGCCAGCAGCCCCGGATCTACCCTCAATGAGCAGTTCTTC. The encoded protein is CASSPGSTLNEQFF.

The chain recombines TRBV18 with TRBJ2-7; 7 nucleotides agree with TRBD2. The trim removed 0 bases at V and 4 bases at J, leaving 6 bases unmatched. The CDR3 length is 15 residues. CDR1 and CDR2 from the germline V gene are KGHSH and LQKENI. The CDR3 sequence: CASSPPAGAEYEQYF. The CDR3 bases are TGTGCCAGCTCACCACCGGCGGGAGCGGAATACGAGCAGTACTTC.

Only a few counts were recorded for this clonotype. The gene calls are TRBV28 and TRBJ2-5; TRBD2 matches 7 bases. The CDR3 totals 14 residues. Germline values: CDR1 MDHEN, CDR2 SYDVKM. Trimming cost V 10 bases and J 1 base; bases outside gene matches: 9. CDR3 nucleotide sequence: TGTGCCACCAGCGGGGCGACCTTCCAAGAGACCCAGTACTTC. It codes for CATSGATFQETQYF.

This clonotype has a count of ten or more. The chain recombines TRBV6-1 with TRBJ2-1, with 10 bases aligning to TRBD2. This CDR3 has 15 residues. V shed 4 bases, J shed 0 bases, and the junction held 0 bases outside the gene matches. CDR1 is MNHNS and CDR2 is SASEGT in the germline V gene. The CDR3 DNA reads as TGTGCCAGCAGTGGGACTAGCGGCTCCTACAATGAGCAGTTCTTC. The encoded protein is CASSGTSGSYNEQFF.

J is TRBJ2-1 and V is TRBV6-1; 13 bases line up with TRBD2. In germline, CDR1 is MNHNS, CDR2 SASEGT. Trimming took 8 bases from V and 0 from J; bases not matched to a gene: 4. The CDR3 contains 16 residues. The CDR3 nucleotides are TGTGCCAGCGGGGGACTAGCGGGAAGCTCCTACAATGAGCAGTTCTTC. This gives the protein CASGGLAGSSYNEQFF.

In this sample, this clonotype turned up a few times. J is TRBJ1-4 and V is TRBV28; 7 bases are a match to TRBD1. The CDR3 is 14 amino acids. The germline V gene has CDR1 MDHEN and CDR2 SYDVKM. V lost 8 bases, J lost 10 bases, and 13 bases stayed unmatched. The CDR3 protein is CASAPGGAGAKLFF. The CDR3 DNA follows: TGTGCCAGCGCGCCAGGGGGAGCCGGCGCAAAACTGTTTTTT. The complete variable domain, with remaining parts taken from reference TRBV28 and TRBJ1-4, reads DVKVTQSSRYLVKRTGEKVFLECVQDMDHENMFWYRQDPGLGLRLIYFSYDVKMKEKGDIPEGYSVSREKKERFSLILESASTNQTSMYLCASAPGGAGAKLFFGSGTQLSVL.

This clonotype has a count of ten or more. The rearrangement uses TRBV12-3 or TRBV12-4 and TRBJ2-5; a weak D match, TRBD2 (7 bases). Trimming took off 7 bases at V and 3 bases at J, with 15 bases between the two ends. CDR3 length equals 14 residues. The CDR3 nucleotides read TGTGCCAGCACCCGAAGGGGGGGGGAAGAGACCCAGTACTTC. Translated, it gives CASTRRGGEETQYF.

The chain links TRBV7-8 to TRBJ2-7, with a weak D call TRBD1 (6 bases). The CDR3 spans 14 residues. V dropped 5 bases and J dropped 4 bases, with 15 bases sitting between them. Germline loops: CDR1 SGHVS, CDR2 FQNEAQ. CDR3 loop: CASSGPGQQYEQYF. The CDR3 coding sequence is TGTGCCAGCAGCGGTCCGGGACAACAATACGAGCAGTACTTC. The variable domain in full, with the rest retrieved from reference TRBV7-8 and TRBJ2-7, is GAGVSQSPRYKVAKRGQDVALRCDPISGHVSLFWYQQALGQGPEFLTYFQNEAQLDKSGLPSDRFFAERPEGSVSTLKIQRTQQEDSAVYLCASSGPGQQYEQYFGPGTRLTVT.

The CDR3 DNA sequence: TGTGCCAGCAGCTTGCTTGGTCCCCACGAGCAGTACTTC. Translation: CASSLLGPHEQYF. The rearrangement links TRBV5-8 to TRBJ2-7; D is undetermined. CDR3 length equals 13 residues. V lost 1 base to trimming and J lost 5 bases, with 10 bases between them. The germline CDR1 and CDR2 sequences are SGHTS and YDEGEE.

This clonotype was observed a few times. This chain uses TRBV18 with TRBJ2-7; 9 bases align to TRBD1. There are 13 residues in the CDR3. After removal of 6 bases from V and 6 bases from J, the junction contained 6 bases not matched to a gene. The germline V gene encodes CDR1 KGHSH and CDR2 LQKENI. The CDR3 sequence: CASSGTGRFEQYF. As DNA, the CDR3 is TGTGCCAGCTCCGGGACAGGGCGATTCGAGCAGTACTTC.

V usage is TRBV7-9 and J usage is TRBJ2-2, with D maybe TRBD2 (6 bases). V lost 10 bases and J lost 10, with 16 bases in between. Germline assignment: CDR1 SEHNR and CDR2 FQNEAQ (reference sequence). The CDR3 runs 12 residues. CDR3 coding DNA: TGTGCCACGGGGGTTTTGGCCGCGGAGCTGTTTTTT. Amino acid sequence: CATGVLAAELFF.